A single T cell receptor (beta chain) is shown here with its context. Antigen unknown. Peripheral blood, approximately 10 milliliters per donor, was collected. Per-sample yields of isolated PBMCs were at least 6 million. A second PCR of roughly 7 to 11 cycles used a sample-barcoded 5' primer and a J-beta primer mix. TCRdb re-called the 5' RACE reads through MiXCR, storing one row per CDR3 protein. In the table there are roughly 1.5 million distinct CDR3 sequences, approximately 43% of which are singletons. This record comes from a study of blood T cells in healthy people across ages. Study-wide findings and caveats: It was found that TCR beta diversity correlated strongly with the percentage of naive T cells.

The germline V gene encodes CDR1 MGHDK and CDR2 SYGVNS. The CDR3 is made up of 15 amino acids. Unmatched junction bases numbered 8, after V lost 3 bases and J lost 8 bases. The rearrangement links TRBV25-1 to TRBJ2-1, with TRBD1 matching 9 bases. The sample was blood. The receptor was isolated from a woman between 18 and 29 years old in good health. The CDR3 sequence: CASSDPGQGNHEQFF. CDR3 coding DNA: TGTGCCAGCAGTGACCCGGGACAGGGCAATCATGAGCAGTTCTTC.